These T cell receptor beta chains were read from a single sample in a study of patients and donors after allogeneic stem cell transplantation. TCRdb re-called the RT-PCR reads through MiXCR, storing one row per CDR3 protein. The table shows about 960,000 distinct CDR3 sequences, with 15% to 20% occurring only once. Input material: blood, either unsorted or a sorted T cell fraction (not recorded which). The source of these receptors is a human donor who was either an allogeneic HSCT recipient or a stem cell or donor lymphocyte infusion donor (not recorded which). It is not recorded whose cells these are; they may come from a transplant donor. Both conserved end residues are part of each CDR3. The D gene is left open where the match is weak. Clone size is not always given. Where it is, it says once, few, many or a class for expanded clones.

>few|-|TRBV7-8|TRBJ2-3
TGTGCCAGCAGCCAGGCCAGGAGAACGGGGACAGATACGCAGTATTTT
CASSQARRTGTDTQYF
>-|TRBD2|TRBV5-1|TRBJ2-5
TGCGCCAGCAGCTTGGCTAGCGGGGCTGGTGAGACCCAGTACTTC
CASSLASGAGETQYF
>-|TRBD2|TRBV4-1|TRBJ2-7
TGCGCCAGCAGTACTAGCGGGGACTACGAGCAGTACTTC
CASSTSGDYEQYF
>many|TRBD2|TRBV12-3/TRBV12-4|TRBJ2-1
TGTGCCAGCAGCTCCAGCGGGGCTGTGCAGTTCTTC
CASSSSGAVQFF
>-|TRBD1|TRBV10-3|TRBJ2-1
TGTGCCATCAGTGAGGGGACAGACTACAATGAGCAGTTCTTC
CAISEGTDYNEQFF
>few|TRBD2|TRBV11-2|TRBJ2-3
TGTGCCAGCAGCTCCACTAGCGGGGGGTCCGATACGCAGTATTTT
CASSSTSGGSDTQYF
>-|-|TRBV12-3/TRBV12-4|TRBJ1-2
TGTGCCAGCAGTTCGAGCAGGGTTCGTGATGGCTACACCTTC
CASSSSRVRDGYTF
>-|-|TRBV11-2|TRBJ2-3
TGTGCCAGCAGCTGGTTACTGCTCACAGATACGCAGTATTTT
CASSWLLLTDTQYF
>few|-|TRBV7-2|TRBJ1-3
TGTGCCAGCAGCTTAGAAGCAGGCCTATCCTCTGGAAACACCATATATTTT
CASSLEAGLSSGNTIYF
>-|-|TRBV5-1|TRBJ2-7
TGCGCCAGCAGCTCCATAACGGGCGAGCAGTACTTC
CASSSITGEQYF
>few|TRBD1|TRBV5-1|TRBJ2-5
TGCGCCAGCAGCTCGGACAGGGGACGTGGGGAGACCCAGTACTTC
CASSSDRGRGETQYF
>-|-|TRBV20-1|TRBJ1-6
TGCAGTACGTGGGGGAGTACCCAGAATTCACCCCTCCACTTT
CSTWGSTQNSPLHF
>-|-|TRBV6-6|TRBJ1-2
TGTGCCAGCAGGGAGGATGGCTACACCTTC
CASREDGYTF
>few|-|TRBV27|TRBJ2-1
TGTGCCAGCAGTCCAGGGACTGGACTGAACTCCTACAATGAGCAGTTCTTC
CASSPGTGLNSYNEQFF
>few|TRBD1|TRBV6-2/TRBV6-3|TRBJ2-7
TGTGCCAGCAGAAGTCGGGACAGCCCTCGGGAGCAGTACTTC
CASRSRDSPREQYF
>many|-|TRBV12-3/TRBV12-4|TRBJ2-2
TGTGCCAGCAGTTCTACAGTCACCGGGGAGCTGTTTTTT
CASSSTVTGELFF
>-|TRBD2|TRBV14|TRBJ2-3
TGTGCCAGCAGCCAAGGAGCGGGACTAGAGGATAATACGCAGTATTTT
CASSQGAGLEDNTQYF
>many|-|TRBV12-3/TRBV12-4|TRBJ2-1
TGTGCCAGCAGTTTCAGTGAGGATGAGCAGTTCTTC
CASSFSEDEQFF
>-|-|TRBV3-1|TRBJ2-3
TGTGCCAGCAGCCGCCCGACTAGTAGGGAGTTGGATACGCAGTATTTT
CASSRPTSRELDTQYF
>few|TRBD1|TRBV6-1|TRBJ2-7
TGTGCCAGCAATAGAGGGACAGGGGGGGACGAGCAGTACTTC
CASNRGTGGDEQYF
>-|-|TRBV12-3/TRBV12-4|TRBJ2-7
TGTGCCAGCAGTCCCCGAACCCACGAGCAGTACTTC
CASSPRTHEQYF
>-|TRBD2|TRBV3-1|TRBJ2-1
TGTGCCAGCAGCCAAGAAGGAGCGGGGCCCTACAATGAGCAGTTCTTC
CASSQEGAGPYNEQFF
>-|TRBD1|TRBV25-1|TRBJ1-4
TGTGCCAGCAGTACAGGCGACAGGGAGTATGAAAAACTGTTTTTT
CASSTGDREYEKLFF
>many|-|TRBV20-1|TRBJ2-2
TGCAGTGCTAGAGATAGGATCACCGGGGAGCTGTTTTTT
CSARDRITGELFF
>few|-|TRBV9|TRBJ2-3
TGTGCCAGCAGCCCTGTATCTGTAGGGCCTTCTAGCACAGATACGCAGTATTTT
CASSPVSVGPSSTDTQYF
>-|-|TRBV20-1|TRBJ1-1
TGCAGTGCTAGAGTTCCGGGGTACACTGAAGCTTTCTTT
CSARVPGYTEAFF
>-|-|TRBV9|TRBJ2-2
TGTGCCAGCAGCGTAAGAACTGCCACCGGGGAGCTGTTTTTT
CASSVRTATGELFF
>-|-|TRBV30|TRBJ2-5
TGTGCCTGGGGCACGGGAAAACAAGAGACCCAGTACTTC
CAWGTGKQETQYF
>few|TRBD2|TRBV5-1|TRBJ2-1
TGCGCCAGCAGCTTGCCGTTGCTAGCGGGAGGCAATGAGCAGTTCTTC
CASSLPLLAGGNEQFF
>-|-|TRBV6-5|TRBJ1-5
TGTGCCAGCAGTTACAATTTGCAGGGTGGGCAGCCCCAGCATTTT
CASSYNLQGGQPQHF
>-|-|TRBV15|TRBJ1-5
TGTGCCACCAGCAGAGGTTGGGGAAGCAATCAGCCCCAGCATTTT
CATSRGWGSNQPQHF
>many|-|TRBV12-3/TRBV12-4|TRBJ2-3
TGTGCCAGCAGTTCGATCGCGGGCACAGATACGCAGTATTTT
CASSSIAGTDTQYF
>-|-|TRBV29-1|TRBJ1-2
TGCAGCGTTGAAGCAGGGGACGGCTACACCTTC
CSVEAGDGYTF
>-|-|TRBV14|TRBJ1-2
TGTGCCAGCAGCCAAGACTTAGAGGTGGGGAATGGCTACACCTTC
CASSQDLEVGNGYTF
>few|TRBD1|TRBV5-1|TRBJ2-7
TGCGCCAGCAGCCGCGAGGGGGCGGTCGGCGAGCAGTACTTC
CASSREGAVGEQYF
>few|-|TRBV12-3/TRBV12-4|TRBJ1-2
TGTGCCAGCAGTCCCGCCCAGCCAGCTATGTCATACTATGGCTACACCTTC
CASSPAQPAMSYYGYTF
>-|-|TRBV30|TRBJ2-1
TGTGCCTGGAGAAACAGGGCAAATGAGCAGTTCTTC
CAWRNRANEQFF
>-|TRBD1|TRBV29-1|TRBJ2-1
TGCAGCGTTGATGGAATTCCGGGACAGTCCTACAATGAGCAGTTCTTC
CSVDGIPGQSYNEQFF
>-|-|TRBV11-2|TRBJ2-4
TGTGCCAGCAGCTCGCCGGGCCGCGTGAAAAACATTCAGTACTTC
CASSSPGRVKNIQYF
>-|-|TRBV30|TRBJ1-1
TGTGCGGTGGGGGCGAACACTGAAGCTTTCTTT
CAVGANTEAFF
>-|-|TRBV6-2/TRBV6-3|TRBJ1-1
TGTGCCAGCAGCCGACTACAGGGCGAAGCTTTCTTT
CASSRLQGEAFF
>once|-|TRBV30|TRBJ2-6
TGTGCCTGGAGAGTACGGTCTGGGGCCAACGTCCTGACTTTC
CAWRVRSGANVLTF
>-|-|TRBV14|TRBJ2-3
TGTGCCAGCAGCCAAGAACCGGGGAGTGCAGATACGCAGTATTTT
CASSQEPGSADTQYF
>few|-|TRBV7-8|TRBJ1-5
TGTGCCAGCAGCTTAGGTGGGAGGATCAATCAGCCCCAGCATTTT
CASSLGGRINQPQHF
>-|-|TRBV20-1|TRBJ2-1
TGCAGTGCTAGATCGCCAGGGTTGTTCGAGCAGTTCTTC
CSARSPGLFEQFF
>-|TRBD1|TRBV19|TRBJ2-5
TGTGCCAGCAGAACGGGACAGGGGTACGAAGAGACCCAGTACTTC
CASRTGQGYEETQYF
>-|-|TRBV10-3|TRBJ1-6
TGTGCCATCAGTGCCGGGACAACGAATTCACCCCTCCACTTT
CAISAGTTNSPLHF
>-|-|TRBV9|TRBJ1-1
TGTGCCAGCAGCGTAGAATCGGCGCACAACACTGAAGCTTTCTTT
CASSVESAHNTEAFF
>-|-|TRBV11-2|TRBJ1-1
TGTGCCAGCAGCTCTGGGGTTGGAGAAGCTTTCTTT
CASSSGVGEAFF
>few|-|TRBV12-3/TRBV12-4|TRBJ1-1
TGTGCCAGCAGACTCCGAGGCCGTGGGGAAGCTTTCTTT
CASRLRGRGEAFF
>-|TRBD2|TRBV24-1|TRBJ2-5
TGTGCCACCAGTAGCTCTAGCGGGGCTGGATACTTC
CATSSSSGAGYF
>few|-|TRBV25-1|TRBJ1-2
TGTGCCAGCAGTGATGAGTATCGGGGGTTGGGGTATGGCTACACCTTC
CASSDEYRGLGYGYTF
>many|-|TRBV4-2|TRBJ2-3
TGTGCCAGCAGCCAAGAATCCAGGGGCACAGATACGCAGTATTTT
CASSQESRGTDTQYF
>many|-|TRBV4-2|TRBJ1-5
TGTGCCAGCAGCCTGAAGCTCGGGGGAGATCAGCCCCAGCATTTT
CASSLKLGGDQPQHF
>-|TRBD1|TRBV7-2|TRBJ1-2
TGTGCCAGCGGCCCACGGACAGGCCTCGGCTACACCTTC
CASGPRTGLGYTF